The 21 T cell receptor beta chains below come from one sample, sequenced in a study of human T cells and chemical hapten exposure. The library tagged individual cDNA molecules with unique molecular identifiers. Using its own MiXCR run on the reads, TCRdb lists one record per CDR3 protein. The data hold around 120,000 distinct CDR3 sequences, with 6.5% to 10% observed a single time. Total RNA was extracted from unfractionated whole blood. The sequencing input was whole blood. The receptors come from a human donor in good health. Some clones in this sample may be carry-over from other donors' samples.

In its sample, this clonotype was seen many times. The chain links TRBV20-1 to TRBJ2-2; 8 bases match TRBD2. The germline V gene has CDR1 DFQATT and CDR2 SNEGSKA (reference sequence). This CDR3 comprises 14 residues. The junction had 3 bases not matched to a gene; V was cut back by 6 bases and J by 0 bases. The CDR3 DNA reads as TGCAGTGCCCCGGGGGGGGCGAACACCGGGGAGCTGTTTTTT. This encodes CSAPGGANTGELFF.

This clonotype appeared a few times. This chain links TRBV6-6 with TRBJ1-1; D is perhaps TRBD1 (5 bases). The V gene lost 2 bases and the J gene lost 4 bases, with 11 bases spanning the gap. The germline gives CDR1 MNHNY, CDR2 SVGAGI (reference sequence). CDR3 length: 14 residues. The chain's CDR3 is CASSYGQGATEAFF. CDR3 sequence (DNA): TGTGCCAGCAGTTACGGGCAGGGAGCCACTGAAGCTTTCTTT.

This clonotype was detected many times. This rearrangement joins TRBV7-6 to TRBJ2-7, with a tentative D call TRBD1 (6 bases). Trimming left V 5 bases short and J 5 bases short, with 13 bases between. CDR1 is SGHVS and CDR2 is FNYEAQ in the germline V gene. This CDR3 spans 13 amino acids. CDR3 sequence reads: CASSPQGPNEQYF. The CDR3 nucleotides read TGTGCCAGCAGCCCCCAGGGGCCCAACGAGCAGTACTTC. Full variable domain (rest looked up from reference TRBV7-6 and TRBJ2-7): GAGVSQSPRYKVTKRGQDVALRCDPISGHVSLYWYRQALGQGPEFLTYFNYEAQQDKSGLPNDRFSAERPEGSISTLTIQRTEQRDSAMYRCASSPQGPNEQYFGPGTRLTVT.

This clonotype occurred many times. The chain employs TRBV7-3 and TRBJ2-2; D is uncertain. V shed 5 bases and J shed 3 bases, with 7 bases lying between them. The CDR3 length is 13 residues. The germline V gene encodes CDR1 SGHTA and CDR2 FQGTGA. CDR3 sequence: CASSIGHTGELFF. CDR3 DNA sequence: TGTGCCAGCAGCATCGGACACACCGGGGAGCTGTTTTTT.

This clonotype has a handful of counts. The chain links TRBV12-3 or TRBV12-4 to TRBJ2-1; no reliable D call. The CDR3 is made up of 12 amino acids. The V gene lost 6 bases and the J gene lost 12 bases, with 15 bases spanning the gap. This chain's CDR3 is CASSGIHPAQFF. CDR3 nucleotides: TGTGCCAGCAGCGGTATACACCCCGCGCAGTTCTTC.

This clonotype was detected ten times or more. The chain recombines TRBV12-3 or TRBV12-4 with TRBJ1-4; a weak D match, TRBD1 (5 bases). The CDR3 totals 13 residues. V lost 5 bases, J lost 3 bases, and 7 bases lay in between. CDR3 DNA sequence: TGTGCCAGCAGTGCAGGGCCTAATGAAAAACTGTTTTTT. Amino acid sequence: CASSAGPNEKLFF.

There are many counts of this clonotype. The V call is TRBV2, the J call TRBJ2-1; the D gene is possibly TRBD2 (5 bases). The V end lost 2 bases, the J end lost 5 bases, and 16 bases lay between the germline ends. Germline CDR1 SNHLY, CDR2 FYNNEI. The CDR3 runs 16 residues. The CDR3 here is CASSENRLRRNNEQFF. The CDR3 region has the DNA TGTGCCAGCAGTGAAAATCGGTTGCGGAGGAACAATGAGCAGTTCTTC.

This clonotype was counted between two and nine times. J is TRBJ1-6 and V is TRBV7-9; D is uncertain. V was cut by 5 bases and J by 5 bases, with 4 bases left in between. Germline CDR1 is SEHNR and CDR2 is FQNEAQ (reference sequence). The CDR3 sequence is 12 residues long. CDR3 sequence: CASSLDNSPLHF. For the CDR3, the DNA is TGTGCCAGCAGCCTGGATAATTCACCCCTCCACTTT.

In its sample, this clonotype was seen a few times. The V gene is TRBV9, the J gene TRBJ2-2; TRBD1 aligns across 7 bases. Trimming took 3 bases from V and 1 from J; bases not matched to a gene: 3. The CDR3 totals 15 residues. CDR1 SGDLS and CDR2 YYNGEE come from the germline V gene. CDR3 protein: CASSGGQRNTGELFF. The CDR3, as DNA: TGTGCCAGCAGCGGGGGACAGAGGAACACCGGGGAGCTGTTTTTT.

This chain joins TRBV19 and TRBJ1-1; D perhaps matches TRBD1 (6 bases). Trimming pared 6 bases from V and 6 bases from J, leaving 11 bases between. The CDR3 extends over 12 amino acids. Germline-derived CDR1 and CDR2 are LNHDA and SQIVND (reference sequence). The CDR3 is CASSEQGPEAFF. The CDR3 region has the DNA TGTGCCAGTAGCGAACAGGGACCTGAAGCTTTCTTT.

This clonotype was seen only a few times. The chain uses TRBV7-9 and TRBJ2-1; TRBD2 agrees at 10 bases. The J segment lost 5 bases and the V segment lost 3 bases, leaving 10 bases of the junction unmatched. Germline CDR1 SEHNR, CDR2 FQNEAQ (reference sequence). CDR3 length: 17 residues. Here the CDR3 reads CASSFNPIGLADNEQFF. The CDR3 nucleotides read TGTGCCAGCAGCTTTAATCCCATTGGACTAGCGGACAATGAGCAGTTCTTC.

This clonotype showed up just a few times. V is TRBV12-5 and J is TRBJ2-7; tentative D call: TRBD1 (6 bases). Germline CDR1 reads LGHNT; CDR2 reads FRNRAP. The CDR3 extends over 17 amino acids. V lost 0 bases, J lost 3 bases, and 18 bases lay in between. CDR3 amino acids: CASGLVIRAGDIYEQYF. In nucleotides, the CDR3 is TGTGCTAGTGGTTTGGTAATAAGGGCAGGGGATATCTACGAGCAGTACTTC.

The chain joins TRBV6-1 to TRBJ1-1; no firm D call. Germline values: CDR1 MNHNS, CDR2 SASEGT. The V gene lost 2 bases and the J gene lost 1 base, with 20 bases spanning the gap. This CDR3 has 18 residues. The CDR3 nucleotides read TGTGCCAGCAGTGAAATCATTGGCCCGGCGTGGGGGAACACTGAAGCTTTCTTT. Translated, it gives CASSEIIGPAWGNTEAFF.

This clonotype was seen a few times. V and J are TRBV25-1 and TRBJ2-7, with a weak D call TRBD1 (6 bases). CDR3 length equals 15 residues. Germline V gene lookup returns CDR1 MGHDK and CDR2 SYGVNS. V lost 4 bases, J lost 3 bases, and 16 bases lay in between. In nucleotides, the CDR3 is TGTGCCAGCAGTGGGGCAGGGGTTTTCTTCTACGAGCAGTACTTC. It specifies CASSGAGVFFYEQYF.

This clonotype has a handful of counts. The chain recombines TRBV7-7 with TRBJ2-1; D not resolved. This CDR3 has 14 residues. Deletions cut 5 bases from V and 4 bases from J, with 12 bases between. CDR1 and CDR2 (germline): SSHAT, FNYEAQ (reference sequence). CDR3 sequence reads: CASSPDRLYNEQFF. CDR3 DNA: TGTGCCAGCAGCCCAGATCGACTGTACAATGAGCAGTTCTTC.

This clonotype was picked up many times. The J gene is TRBJ1-1, the V gene TRBV27, with 9 bases lining up with TRBD1. Germline values: CDR1 MNHEY, CDR2 SMNVEV (reference sequence). This CDR3 has 17 residues. The J segment lost 0 bases and the V segment lost 6 bases, leaving 11 bases of the junction unmatched. CDR3 amino acids: CASSPGTGIFMNTEAFF. In DNA, the CDR3 is TGTGCCAGCAGCCCCGGGACAGGGATCTTCATGAACACTGAAGCTTTCTTT.

This clonotype has only a few counts. The genes are TRBV10-3 and TRBJ1-5; TRBD1 matches at 8 bases. V lost 11 bases, J lost 4 bases, and 10 bases stayed unmatched. Germline V gene sequence: CDR1 ENHRY, CDR2 SYGVKD. CDR3 length equals 14 residues. CDR3 sequence: CAVGPGQENQPQHF. Written as DNA, the CDR3 is TGTGCCGTTGGTCCGGGACAGGAAAATCAGCCCCAGCATTTT.

This clonotype was observed a handful of times. The chain recombines TRBV4-2 with TRBJ1-1; TRBD1 might be the D (6 bases). Germline-derived CDR1 and CDR2 are LGHNA and YNFKEQ. This CDR3 region has 17 residues. Trimming removed 3 bases at V and 1 base at J, with 18 bases between. CDR3 sequence reads: CASSQMGPGGENTEAFF. In DNA form, the CDR3 reads TGTGCCAGCAGCCAGATGGGGCCGGGGGGCGAGAACACTGAAGCTTTCTTT.

In its sample, this clonotype was seen a few times. The V and J genes are TRBV18 and TRBJ2-1; D is ambiguous. The CDR3 has 13 amino acids. Germline V gene data show CDR1 as KGHSH and CDR2 as LQKENI. V was shortened by 2 bases and J by 5 bases, with 7 bases between the two germline ends. The CDR3 coding sequence is TGTGCCAGCTCACCAGGATCCAACAATGAGCAGTTCTTC. This sequence encodes CASSPGSNNEQFF.

There are many counts of this clonotype. This chain links TRBV4-3 with TRBJ2-2; 10 bases align to TRBD2. The V gene end was trimmed by 0 bases and the J gene end by 4 bases; junction bases not matched to a gene: 2. The CDR3 is made up of 16 amino acids. Germline values: CDR1 LGHNA, CDR2 YSLEER. CDR3 nucleotide sequence: TGCGCCAGCAGCCAAGACAGCGGGGGGGCCACCGGGGAGCTGTTTTTT. It codes for CASSQDSGGATGELFF.

At least ten counts were recorded for this clonotype. The rearrangement joins TRBV24-1 to TRBJ1-4; TRBD1 might be the D (6 bases). Trimming stripped 7 bases from V and 5 bases from J, with 16 bases between. CDR1 KGHDR and CDR2 SFDVKD come from the germline V gene. This CDR3 region has 15 residues. The CDR3: CATSPGQPKNEKLFF. For the CDR3, the DNA is TGTGCCACCAGCCCCGGACAGCCGAAGAATGAAAAACTGTTTTTT.